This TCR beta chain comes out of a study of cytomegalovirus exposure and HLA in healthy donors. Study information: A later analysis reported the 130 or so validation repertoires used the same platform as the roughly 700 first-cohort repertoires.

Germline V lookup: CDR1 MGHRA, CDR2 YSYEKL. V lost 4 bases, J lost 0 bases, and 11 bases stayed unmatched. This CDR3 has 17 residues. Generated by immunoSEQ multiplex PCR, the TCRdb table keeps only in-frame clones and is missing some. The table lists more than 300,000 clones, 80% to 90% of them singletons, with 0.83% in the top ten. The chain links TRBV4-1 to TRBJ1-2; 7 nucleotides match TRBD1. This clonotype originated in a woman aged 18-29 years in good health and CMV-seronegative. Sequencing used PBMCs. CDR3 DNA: TGCGCCAGCAGCCCCCAGGGACAGATACACACTAACTATGGCTACACCTTC. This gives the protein CASSPQGQIHTNYGYTF.